Included here is one T cell receptor (beta chain) sequence, with context. As yet, its antigen is unknown. Other nucleotide sequences from this sample produce the same CDR3. A CD45RO/CCR7/CD25/CD127/CD95/CD27 panel sorted naive, central memory, regulatory and stem cell-like memory CD4+ cells. This entry comes from a study of beta chain features in type 1 diabetes. Study-level findings and limits: Within each of all four CD4+ subsets, Type 1 diabetes patients had TCRB CDR3s that were moderately but significantly shorter.

The whole isolated RNA underwent reverse transcription, so sequencing captured expressed TCRB transcripts. The repertoire was sequenced with immunoSEQ multiplex PCR; TCRdb's copy has only in-frame clones and lacks some. The data show about 260,000 clones, with roughly 20% seen just once and approximately 0.029% held by the top ten. V dropped 5 bases and J dropped 5 bases, with 9 bases sitting between them. The CDR3 runs 12 residues. Germline V gene sequence: CDR1 MDHEN, CDR2 SYDVKM. The receptor comes from a woman in her 40s with type 1 diabetes. The rearrangement joins TRBV28 to TRBJ1-2, with D perhaps matching TRBD1 (5 bases). Sequencing was done on a sample of naive CD4+ T cells from blood. DNA of the CDR3: TGTGCCAGCAGTCCCCCAGGGTATGGCTACACCTTC. It is translated as CASSPPGYGYTF.